This entry describes one T cell receptor beta chain. Its matching antigen is unknown. The junction shows a germline mismatch at one end, possibly a read error. Germline V gene data show CDR1 as ENHRY and CDR2 as SYGVKD. The CDR3 is 12 amino acids. The tissue used was unsorted bulk material of about 20-33 mg. RNA and DNA were co-extracted from it with the AllPrep DNA/RNA mini kit. The data were obtained in a study of tumor-infiltrating lymphocytes in primary liver carcinoma. Study details: Men as well as women, aged 30 to 69 years, made up the patients.

Starting material of 500 to 600 ng total RNA yielded TCR beta cDNA via a constant-region primer. Slightly modified ARM-PCR, run as three nested multiplex PCR rounds, produced the TCR beta libraries. PCR rounds one and two used TRBV1-TRBV30 forward primers with a C-beta reverse primer for around 9 cycles each. TCRdb re-called the multiplex PCR reads with MiXCR, one entry per CDR3 protein. The profile shows 110,000 or so distinct CDR3 sequences, roughly 80% of them singletons. Notes on the study in general: Tumor-blood pairs (like tumor-adjacent pairs) overlapped less than tumor region pairs did.

Input material: liver tumor tissue from sampling region 3. As for subset: tumor region T3, left-lateral pole. The chain recombines TRBV10-3 with TRBJ1-1; a possible D gene is TRBD1 (6 bases). This receptor was identified in a man in his forties with primary liver carcinoma and hepatitis B virus infection. The CDR3 loop is CASRDWDTETFF. The CDR3 DNA follows: TGTGCAAGCCGGGACTGGGACACTGAAACTTTCTTT.